Sequencing of this TCR beta chain was carried out in a study of control samples from healthy donors and cancer patients. J was trimmed by 3 bases and V by 6 bases; bases with no gene match: 7. Germline V gene data show CDR1 as MNHEY and CDR2 as SVGAGI. This CDR3 region has 15 residues. Some clones are missing from TCRdb's copy, which holds only in-frame ones; the method was immunoSEQ multiplex PCR. The sample shows approximately 170,000 clones, just over 90% of them seen only once. Sequenced material: blood. The source of this sequence is a man aged 30 to 45 in good health. The chain employs TRBV6-5 and TRBJ1-5; 8 nucleotides align to TRBD1. CDR3 sequence reads: CASRQGGRTNQPQHF. CDR3 in DNA: TGTGCCAGCAGACAGGGGGGAAGGACCAATCAGCCCCAGCATTTT.